A single sample is the source of the 25 T cell receptor beta chains below, sequenced in a study of shared clonotypes between healthy human individuals. Clones were read by immunoSEQ multiplex PCR, and TCRdb kept only the in-frame ones, dropping some. The table lists about 120,000 clones, roughly two thirds of them singletons. The sequencing sample was made of memory CD8+ T cells sorted from blood. Noted subset: CD45RO+ cells pooled with CCR7-negative TemRA cells. The receptors were sampled from a woman in her twenties or thirties in good health.

The rearrangement links TRBV5-1 to TRBJ2-5; perhaps TRBD2 as D (6 bases). The DNA matches TRBJ2-7 better at its end, which makes the J call doubtful. The CDR3 totals 14 residues. In germline, CDR1 is SGHRS, CDR2 YFSETQ. CDR3 bases: TGCGCCAGCAGCTCCGGGGACTTCTCCTACGAGCAGTACTTC. Protein: CASSSGDFSYEQYF.

In its sample, this clone was seen a few times. This chain connects TRBV5-1 to TRBJ2-7, with 9 bases that match TRBD2. The CDR3 length is 14 residues. Per the germline V gene, CDR1 is SGHRS and CDR2 is YFSETQ. V lost 2 bases to trimming and J lost 6 bases; unmatched junction nucleotides: 6. The CDR3 loop is CASSLLAGSPEQYF. The DNA of the CDR3 is TGCGCCAGCAGCTTACTAGCGGGTTCTCCCGAGCAGTACTTC.

Regarding this clone: The junction departs from germline at one end; a sequencing error may be responsible. The chain links TRBV10-3 to TRBJ1-1; D ambiguous. The CDR3 contains 13 residues. The V gene's germline CDR1 is ENHRY and CDR2 SYGVKD. Here the CDR3 DNA reads TGTGCCAGCAGTGAAACAGACCGGGCGGAAGCTTTCTTT. Its translation is CASSETDRAEAFF.

The chain combines TRBV7-1 with TRBJ1-5, with D tentatively TRBD1 (5 bases). TRBV7-1 is reported as an ORF; its role is uncertain. The CDR3 runs to 14 residues. V lost 4 bases to trimming and J lost 6 bases, with 13 bases between them. CDR3 protein: CASSLERGAQPQHF. CDR3 nucleotides: TGTGCCAGCAGCTTAGAAAGGGGTGCTCAGCCCCAGCATTTT.

This clone has just a few counts. The J gene is TRBJ1-5, the V gene TRBV28, with TRBD1 identical over 8 bases. The CDR3 sequence is 13 residues long. Germline V gene data show CDR1 as MDHEN and CDR2 as SYDVKM. V lost 5 bases, J lost 6 bases, and 3 bases stayed unmatched. The CDR3 is CASSPTGVQPQHF. The CDR3 DNA is TGTGCCAGCAGTCCGACAGGGGTTCAGCCCCAGCATTTT.

The chain is built from TRBV28 and TRBJ2-1; 7 bases agree with TRBD2. V dropped 4 bases and J dropped 7; count of bases not matched to a gene: 13. The CDR3 extends over 16 amino acids. Germline loops: CDR1 MDHEN, CDR2 SYDVKM. This CDR3 reads CASSWPSGGSRNEQFF. DNA of the CDR3: TGTGCCAGCAGTTGGCCCAGCGGCGGGAGTAGGAATGAGCAGTTCTTC. Full variable domain (outside the CDR3, taken from reference TRBV28 and TRBJ2-1): DVKVTQSSRYLVKRTGEKVFLECVQDMDHENMFWYRQDPGLGLRLIYFSYDVKMKEKGDIPEGYSVSREKKERFSLILESASTNQTSMYLCASSWPSGGSRNEQFFGPGTRLTVL.

This chain links TRBV4-1 with TRBJ1-2, with 7 bases matching TRBD1. The CDR3 has 14 amino acids. V gave up 2 bases and J gave up 4 bases; unmatched junction bases: 4. Germline lookup yields CDR1 MGHRA and CDR2 YSYEKL. CDR3 coding DNA: TGCGCCAGCAGCCAAACAGGGGAAATCTATGGCTACACCTTC. As protein: CASSQTGEIYGYTF.

The count of this clone is one. The CDR3 is CSVEGQSSYEQYF. The DNA for the CDR3 is TGCAGCGTTGAAGGACAGTCCTCCTACGAGCAGTACTTC. This chain uses TRBV29-1 with TRBJ2-7, with TRBD1 as a possible D gene (5 bases). Trimming took off 1 base at V and 0 bases at J, with 7 bases between the two ends. The germline V gene encodes CDR1 SQVTM and CDR2 ANQGSEA. CDR3 length: 13 amino acids.

V is TRBV7-9 and J is TRBJ2-6; 8 nucleotides line up with TRBD2. Germline V lookup: CDR1 SEHNR, CDR2 FQNEAQ (reference sequence). Germline trimming cut 5 bases from V and 0 bases from J; bases unmatched to any gene: 3. This CDR3 spans 16 amino acids. In nucleotides, the CDR3 is TGTGCCAGCAGCCCACTAGCGGCCTCTGGGGCCAACGTCCTGACTTTC. This sequence encodes CASSPLAASGANVLTF.

The chain recombines TRBV7-9 with TRBJ1-5; no clear D. The CDR3 extends over 12 amino acids. V was pared by 3 bases and J by 6 bases, with 6 bases between. CDR1 and CDR2 (germline): SEHNR, FQNEAQ (reference sequence). Here the CDR3 reads CASSFPGQPQHF. The CDR3 DNA reads as TGTGCCAGCAGCTTCCCCGGTCAGCCCCAGCATTTT.

The J gene is TRBJ1-5, the V gene TRBV28; D gene ambiguous. There are 16 residues in the CDR3. Germline CDR1 reads MDHEN; CDR2 reads SYDVKM. Trimming took off 5 bases at V and 2 bases at J, with 16 bases between the two ends. The CDR3 DNA reads TGTGCCAGCAGTCCCAGACCCTGGGGTGGCAATCAGCCCCAGCATTTT. It specifies CASSPRPWGGNQPQHF.

This clone occurred many times. The V call is TRBV15, the J call TRBJ2-7, with a weak D call TRBD1 (7 bases). The CDR3 runs 16 residues. In germline, CDR1 is LNHNV, CDR2 YYDKDF (reference sequence). V shed 3 bases and J shed 1 base, with 16 bases lying between them. Here the CDR3 DNA reads TGTGCCACCAGCAGGGGGTCGGGGGACAGTTCCTACGAGCAGTACTTC. Translation: CATSRGSGDSSYEQYF.

The chain uses TRBV6-4 and TRBJ2-1; D not resolved. Between the trimmed V and J ends, which lost 0 bases and 10 bases, there was a span of 10 bases. Germline CDR1 is MRHNA and CDR2 is SNTAGT. The CDR3 totals 13 residues. The CDR3 sequence: CASSDSPADEQFF. CDR3 in DNA: TGTGCCAGCAGTGACTCACCCGCGGACGAGCAGTTCTTC.

Concerning this clone itself: Other nucleotide sequences in the sample specify the same CDR3. The gene calls are TRBV9 and TRBJ2-1; D not certain. The germline CDR1 and CDR2 sequences are SGDLS and YYNGEE. V was shortened by 3 bases and J by 1 base, with 5 bases between the two germline ends. The CDR3 contains 13 residues. The CDR3 DNA is TGTGCCAGCAGCGCCCGGTCCTACAATGAGCAGTTCTTC. Its protein product is CASSARSYNEQFF. The full variable domain, rest sourced from reference TRBV9 and TRBJ2-1, is DSGVTQTPKHLITATGQRVTLRCSPRSGDLSVYWYQQSLDQGLQFLIQYYNGEERAKGNILERFSAQQFPDLHSELNLSSLELGDSALYFCASSARSYNEQFFGPGTRLTVL.

This clone was seen a few times. The CDR3 reads CASSGGAGYEQYF. DNA of the CDR3: TGTGCCAGCAGTGGGGGGGCAGGCTACGAGCAGTACTTC. This chain joins TRBV25-1 and TRBJ2-7; either TRBD1 or TRBD2 may fit D (6 bases each). The V gene lost 4 bases and the J gene lost 3 bases, with 10 bases spanning the gap. CDR1 is MGHDK and CDR2 is SYGVNS in the germline V gene. The CDR3 length is 13 residues.

This clone was recorded at least ten times. The chain couples TRBV19 to TRBJ1-3, with D possibly being TRBD1 (5 bases). V dropped 6 bases and J dropped 2 bases, with 23 bases sitting between them. The germline gives CDR1 LNHDA, CDR2 SQIVND (reference sequence). This CDR3 region has 18 residues. The CDR3 loop is CASRDSGTAGNTGNTIYF. The CDR3 nucleotides read TGTGCCAGTAGGGATTCAGGGACTGCTGGAAATACTGGAAACACCATATATTTT.

This clone was seen more than once but under ten times. The rearrangement joins TRBV27 to TRBJ2-1; possible D gene TRBD1, 6 bases. V gave up 3 bases and J gave up 1 base, with 25 bases separating them. From germline, CDR1 is MNHEY and CDR2 SMNVEV (reference sequence). The CDR3 totals 20 residues. This CDR3 reads CASSFDTPGRGDGSYNEQFF. In DNA, the CDR3 is TGTGCCAGCAGTTTCGATACCCCGGGCAGGGGAGACGGGTCCTACAATGAGCAGTTCTTC.

The V and J genes are TRBV6-1 and TRBJ2-7; TRBD1 matches 7 bases. Trimming took 7 bases from V and 3 from J; bases not matched to a gene: 9. The CDR3 is made up of 14 amino acids. Germline lookup yields CDR1 MNHNS and CDR2 SASEGT. In nucleotides, the CDR3 is TGTGCCAGCACCCTTCGGGGACAGAGCTACGAGCAGTACTTC. Protein: CASTLRGQSYEQYF.

This clone has only one observation. DNA for the CDR3: TGCGCCAGCAGATCCGGACAAGACTATGGCTACACCTTC. Translated, it gives CASRSGQDYGYTF. V usage is TRBV5-1 and J usage is TRBJ1-2; weak D call: TRBD1 (5 bases). Germline V gene lookup returns CDR1 SGHRS and CDR2 YFSETQ. Trimming pared 5 bases from V and 3 bases from J, leaving 11 bases between. The CDR3 is 13 amino acids.

The gene calls are TRBV27 and TRBJ2-3, with D unclear. V lost 6 bases and J 4 bases, leaving 14 bases between the germline ends. Germline CDR1 and CDR2: MNHEY and SMNVEV (reference sequence). This CDR3 comprises 14 residues. CDR3 sequence: CASRYSGTPDTQYF. CDR3 nucleotides: TGTGCCAGCAGATACTCCGGAACCCCAGATACGCAGTATTTT.

The chain carries TRBV28 and TRBJ1-2, with 7 bases lining up with TRBD1. The CDR3 is 14 amino acids. The trim removed 5 bases at V and 8 bases at J, leaving 11 bases unmatched. Germline loops: CDR1 MDHEN, CDR2 SYDVKM. The CDR3: CASSQQTGLLGYTF. CDR3 coding DNA: TGTGCCAGCAGTCAACAGACAGGGCTGTTGGGCTACACCTTC.

This clone was observed a few times. J is TRBJ2-2 and V is TRBV5-1; 10 nucleotides line up with TRBD1. CDR3 length: 15 amino acids. The germline gives CDR1 SGHRS, CDR2 YFSETQ. The J segment lost 6 bases and the V segment lost 3 bases, leaving 5 bases of the junction unmatched. The CDR3 region is CASSSPGTGAGELFF. In nucleotides, the CDR3 is TGCGCCAGCAGCTCACCCGGGACAGGGGCCGGGGAGCTGTTTTTT.

V gene TRBV20-1 combines with J gene TRBJ2-1; possible D gene TRBD2, 5 bases. Looked up from germline, CDR1 is DFQATT and CDR2 is SNEGSKA (reference sequence). The CDR3 is made up of 11 amino acids. DNA of the CDR3: TGCAGCCTGGTAGCGCACAATGAGCAGTTCTTC. Its translation: CSLVAHNEQFF.

This clone was seen a handful of times. The rearrangement uses TRBV5-5 and TRBJ1-4; weak D call: TRBD1 (5 bases). The CDR3 is made up of 15 amino acids. The V gene's germline CDR1 is SGHKS and CDR2 YYEKEE (reference sequence). Trimming stripped 4 bases from V and 2 bases from J, with 12 bases between. The CDR3: CASSGSGGTNEKLFF. The CDR3 nucleotides are TGTGCCAGCAGCGGATCGGGGGGTACTAATGAAAAACTGTTTTTT.

This clone has a handful of counts. V is TRBV6-1 and J is TRBJ2-5; 9 nucleotides align to TRBD2. The J call may be mistaken, given a closer DNA end match to TRBJ2-7. The CDR3 spans 15 residues. Per germline, CDR1 MNHNS and CDR2 SASEGT. Here the CDR3 DNA reads TGTGCCAGCAGTGAAGAGGAAGCGGGAGGAAACGAGCAGTACTTC. As protein: CASSEEEAGGNEQYF.